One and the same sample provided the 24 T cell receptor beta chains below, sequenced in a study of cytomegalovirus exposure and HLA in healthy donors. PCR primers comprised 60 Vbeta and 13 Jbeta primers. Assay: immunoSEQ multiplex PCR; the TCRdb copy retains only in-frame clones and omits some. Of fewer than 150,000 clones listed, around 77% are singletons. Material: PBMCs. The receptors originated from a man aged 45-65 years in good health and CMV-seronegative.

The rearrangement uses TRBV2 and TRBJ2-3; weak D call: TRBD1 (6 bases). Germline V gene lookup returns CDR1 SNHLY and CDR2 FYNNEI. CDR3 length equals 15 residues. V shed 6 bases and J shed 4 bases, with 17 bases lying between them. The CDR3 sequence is CASSAQGFGADTQYF. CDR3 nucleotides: TGTGCCAGCAGCGCCCAGGGGTTTGGAGCAGATACGCAGTATTTT.

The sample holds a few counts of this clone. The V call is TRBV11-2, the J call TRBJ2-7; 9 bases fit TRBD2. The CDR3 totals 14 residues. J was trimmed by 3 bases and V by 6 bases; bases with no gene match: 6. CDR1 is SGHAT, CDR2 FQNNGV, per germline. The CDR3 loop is CASRHPSGNYEQYF. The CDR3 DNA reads TGTGCCAGCAGACACCCTAGCGGGAACTACGAGCAGTACTTC.

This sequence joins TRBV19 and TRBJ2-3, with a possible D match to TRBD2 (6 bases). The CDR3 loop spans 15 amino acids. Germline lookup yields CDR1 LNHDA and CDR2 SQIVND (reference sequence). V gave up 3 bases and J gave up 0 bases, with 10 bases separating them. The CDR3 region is CASSIEGTSTDTQYF. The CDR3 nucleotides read TGTGCCAGTAGTATTGAGGGGACTAGCACAGATACGCAGTATTTT.

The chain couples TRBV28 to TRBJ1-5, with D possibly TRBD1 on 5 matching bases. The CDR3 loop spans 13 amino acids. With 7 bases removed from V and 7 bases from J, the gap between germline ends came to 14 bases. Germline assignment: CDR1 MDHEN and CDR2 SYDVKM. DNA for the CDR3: TGTGCCAGCAATGGGCAGGGATGGCAGCCCCAGCATTTT. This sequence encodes CASNGQGWQPQHF.

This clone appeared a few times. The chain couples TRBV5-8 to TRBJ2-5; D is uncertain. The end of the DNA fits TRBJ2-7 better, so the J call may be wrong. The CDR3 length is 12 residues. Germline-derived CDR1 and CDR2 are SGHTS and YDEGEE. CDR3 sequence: CASSLSSYEQYF. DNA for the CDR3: TGTGCCAGCAGCCTGAGCTCCTACGAGCAGTACTTC.

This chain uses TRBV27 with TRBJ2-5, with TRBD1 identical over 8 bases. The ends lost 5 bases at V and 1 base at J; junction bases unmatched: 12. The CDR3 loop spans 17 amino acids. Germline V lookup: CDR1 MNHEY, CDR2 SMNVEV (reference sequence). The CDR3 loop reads CASSTRFGQGGQETQYF. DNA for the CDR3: TGTGCCAGCAGTACTCGGTTCGGACAGGGCGGCCAAGAGACCCAGTACTTC.

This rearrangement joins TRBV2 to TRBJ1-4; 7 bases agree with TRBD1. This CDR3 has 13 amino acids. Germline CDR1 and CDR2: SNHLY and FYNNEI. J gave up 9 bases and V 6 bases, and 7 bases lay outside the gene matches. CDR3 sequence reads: CASSETGRQKLFF. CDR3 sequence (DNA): TGTGCCAGCAGCGAGACAGGGAGGCAAAAACTGTTTTTT.

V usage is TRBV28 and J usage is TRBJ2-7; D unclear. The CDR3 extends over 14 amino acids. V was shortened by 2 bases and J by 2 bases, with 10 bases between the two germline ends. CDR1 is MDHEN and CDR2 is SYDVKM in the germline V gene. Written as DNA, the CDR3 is TGTGCCAGCAGTTTAGTTGGTCTAACCTACGAGCAGTACTTC. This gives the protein CASSLVGLTYEQYF.

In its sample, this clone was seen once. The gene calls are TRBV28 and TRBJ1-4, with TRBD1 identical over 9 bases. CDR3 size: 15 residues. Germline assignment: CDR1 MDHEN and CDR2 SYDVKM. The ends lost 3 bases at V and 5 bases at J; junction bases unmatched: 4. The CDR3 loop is CASSLGDRENEKLFF. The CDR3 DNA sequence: TGTGCCAGCAGTTTGGGGGACAGGGAAAATGAAAAACTGTTTTTT.

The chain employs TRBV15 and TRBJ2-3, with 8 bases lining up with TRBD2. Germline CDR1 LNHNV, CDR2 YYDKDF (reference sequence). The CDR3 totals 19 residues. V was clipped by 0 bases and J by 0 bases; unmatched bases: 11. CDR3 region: CATSRDPPGGTASTDTQYF. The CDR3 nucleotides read TGTGCCACCAGCAGAGATCCTCCGGGGGGGACCGCTAGCACAGATACGCAGTATTTT.

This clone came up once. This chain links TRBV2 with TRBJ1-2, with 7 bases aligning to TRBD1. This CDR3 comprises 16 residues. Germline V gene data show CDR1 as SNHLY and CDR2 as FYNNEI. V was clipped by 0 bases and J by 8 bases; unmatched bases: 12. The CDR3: CASSEAYARGSGGYTF. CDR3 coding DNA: TGTGCCAGCAGTGAAGCCTACGCCAGGGGGTCGGGCGGCTACACCTTC.

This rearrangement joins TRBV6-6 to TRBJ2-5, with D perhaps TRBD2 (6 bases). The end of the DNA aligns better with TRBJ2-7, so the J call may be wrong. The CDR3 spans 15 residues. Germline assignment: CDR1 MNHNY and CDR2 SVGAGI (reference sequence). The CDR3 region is CASSSPTRSTYEQYF. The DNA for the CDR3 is TGTGCCAGCAGTTCTCCGACTAGGTCAACCTACGAGCAGTACTTC.

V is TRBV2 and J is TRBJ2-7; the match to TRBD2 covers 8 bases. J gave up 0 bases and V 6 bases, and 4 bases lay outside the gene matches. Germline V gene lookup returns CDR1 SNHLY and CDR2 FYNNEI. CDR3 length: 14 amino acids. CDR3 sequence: CASSLAGPSYEQYF. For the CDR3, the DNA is TGTGCCAGCAGCCTAGCGGGTCCCTCCTACGAGCAGTACTTC.

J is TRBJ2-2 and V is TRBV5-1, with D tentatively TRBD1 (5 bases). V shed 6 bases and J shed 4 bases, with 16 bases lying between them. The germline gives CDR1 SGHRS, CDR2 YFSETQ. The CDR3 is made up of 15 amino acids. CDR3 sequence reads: CASKLEDRTTGELFF. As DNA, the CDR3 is TGCGCCAGCAAACTGGAAGACAGAACCACCGGGGAGCTGTTTTTT.

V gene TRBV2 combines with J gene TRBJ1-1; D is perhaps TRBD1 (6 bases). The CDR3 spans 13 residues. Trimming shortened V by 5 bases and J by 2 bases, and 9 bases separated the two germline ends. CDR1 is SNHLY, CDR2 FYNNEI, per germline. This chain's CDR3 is CASSHRVNTEAFF. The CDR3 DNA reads TGTGCCAGCAGTCACAGGGTAAACACTGAAGCTTTCTTT.

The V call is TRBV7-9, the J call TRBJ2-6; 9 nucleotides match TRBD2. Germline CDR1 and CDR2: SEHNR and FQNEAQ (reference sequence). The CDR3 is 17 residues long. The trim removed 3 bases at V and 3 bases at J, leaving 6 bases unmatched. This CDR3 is CASSFGTSLSGANVLTF. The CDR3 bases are TGTGCCAGCAGCTTTGGGACTAGCCTGAGTGGGGCCAACGTCCTGACTTTC.

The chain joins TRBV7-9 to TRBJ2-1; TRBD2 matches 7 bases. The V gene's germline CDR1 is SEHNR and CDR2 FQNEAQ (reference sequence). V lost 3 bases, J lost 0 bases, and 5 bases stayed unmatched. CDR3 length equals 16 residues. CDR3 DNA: TGTGCCAGCAGCTTCTTTGGCGGGAGCTCCTACAATGAGCAGTTCTTC. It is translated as CASSFFGGSSYNEQFF.

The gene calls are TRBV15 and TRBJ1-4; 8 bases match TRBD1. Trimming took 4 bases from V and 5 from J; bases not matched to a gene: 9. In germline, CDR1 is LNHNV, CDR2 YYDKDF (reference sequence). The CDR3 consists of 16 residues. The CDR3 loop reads CATSTGQVARNEKLFF. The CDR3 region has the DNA TGTGCCACCAGCACGGGACAGGTCGCCCGGAATGAAAAACTGTTTTTT.

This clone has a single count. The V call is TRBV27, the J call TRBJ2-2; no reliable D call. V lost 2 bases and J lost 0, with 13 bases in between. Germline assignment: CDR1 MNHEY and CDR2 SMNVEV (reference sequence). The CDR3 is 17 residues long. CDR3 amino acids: CASSLGPNRPNTGELFF. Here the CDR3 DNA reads TGTGCCAGCAGTTTAGGCCCCAATCGTCCGAACACCGGGGAGCTGTTTTTT.

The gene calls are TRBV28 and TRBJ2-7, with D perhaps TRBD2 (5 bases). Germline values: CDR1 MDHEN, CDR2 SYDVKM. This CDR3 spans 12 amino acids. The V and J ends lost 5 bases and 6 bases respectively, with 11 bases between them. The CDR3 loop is CASSPWTVEQYF. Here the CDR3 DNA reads TGTGCCAGCAGTCCCTGGACTGTCGAGCAGTACTTC.

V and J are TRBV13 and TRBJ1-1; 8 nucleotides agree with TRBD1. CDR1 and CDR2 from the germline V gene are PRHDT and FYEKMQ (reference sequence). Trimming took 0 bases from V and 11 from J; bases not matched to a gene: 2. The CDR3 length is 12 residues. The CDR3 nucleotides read TGTGCCAGCAGCTTAGGGGACAGGGTCGCTTTCTTT. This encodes CASSLGDRVAFF.

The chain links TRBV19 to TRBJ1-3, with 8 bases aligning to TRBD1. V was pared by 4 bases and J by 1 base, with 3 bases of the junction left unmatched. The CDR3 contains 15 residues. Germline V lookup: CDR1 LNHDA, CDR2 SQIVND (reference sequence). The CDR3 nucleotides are TGTGCCAGTAGTACGGGACAGGCTTCTGGAAACACCATATATTTT. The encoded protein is CASSTGQASGNTIYF.

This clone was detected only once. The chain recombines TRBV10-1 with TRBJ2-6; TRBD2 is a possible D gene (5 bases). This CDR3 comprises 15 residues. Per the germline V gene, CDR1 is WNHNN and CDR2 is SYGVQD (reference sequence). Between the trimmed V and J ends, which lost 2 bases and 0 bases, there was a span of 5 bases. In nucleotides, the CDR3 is TGCGCCAGCAGTGAGGCGGGCTCTGGGGCCAACGTCCTGACTTTC. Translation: CASSEAGSGANVLTF.

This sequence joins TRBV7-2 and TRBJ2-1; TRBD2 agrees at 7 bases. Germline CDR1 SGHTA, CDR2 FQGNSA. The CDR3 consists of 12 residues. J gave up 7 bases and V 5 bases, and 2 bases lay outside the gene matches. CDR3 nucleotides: TGTGCCAGCAGCAGGACTAGTAATGAGCAGTTCTTC. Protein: CASSRTSNEQFF.